This T cell receptor (beta chain) appears in the sequencing data of a study of technical replicates of blood from a handful of donors. V lost 7 bases to trimming and J lost 3 bases; unmatched junction nucleotides: 8. Germline V lookup: CDR1 ENHRY, CDR2 SYGVKD. CDR3 length equals 15 residues. Libraries were prepared by immunoSEQ multiplex PCR; TCRdb keeps only in-frame clonotypes and omits some of them. This sample has roughly 62,000 clones; 91% occur once, and the top ten carry about 3.8%. The material sequenced was PBMCs. This receptor was identified in a human donor in good health. Some clones in this sample may be carry-over from other donors' samples. This sequence joins TRBV10-3 and TRBJ2-7, with 11 bases identical to TRBD2. CDR3 in amino acids: CAIKALAGGLYEQYF. The CDR3 DNA sequence: TGTGCCATCAAGGCTCTAGCGGGAGGACTCTACGAGCAGTACTTC.